This TCR beta chain comes out of a study of blood T cell repertoires in COVID-19. About the study: Samples representing acute and convalescent COVID-19 were sourced from the United States, Italy and Spain. In each case, the material was cDNA or gDNA derived from T cells, B-cell-depleted T cells, or PBMCs.

Trimming left V 2 bases short and J 4 bases short, with 13 bases between. Germline CDR1 MGHRA, CDR2 YSYEKL. This CDR3 region has 15 residues. Authors' methods: Estimation of nucleated cell counts was performed using reference gene primer amplification. The repertoire was sequenced with immunoSEQ multiplex PCR; TCRdb's copy has only in-frame clones and lacks some. V and J calls and clone size are copied from that table; D and trimming were computed from the DNA. Of approximately 110,000 clones in the sample, 70% to 90% were seen once. The chain carries TRBV4-1 and TRBJ2-3, with a possible D match to TRBD2 (5 bases). The receptor comes from a woman aged 45-60 years with active or convalescent COVID-19. The sequenced sample was peripheral blood. Here the CDR3 DNA reads TGCGCCAGCAGCCAAAATAGCGTGGCGGCAGATACGCAGTATTTT. Encoded protein: CASSQNSVAADTQYF.